The 14 T cell receptor beta chains presented below share a single source sample, sequenced in a study of T-cell memory formation after mild COVID-19. MiXCR was run by TCRdb on the 5' RACE reads, yielding one entry per CDR3 protein. The sample records around 310,000 distinct CDR3 sequences, around a fifth being singletons. The sequenced sample consisted of PBMCs or a T cell subset sorted from them (not recorded which). Receptors were obtained from a man aged 18 to 35 who had mild COVID-19 (a few samples of this study predate the infection). Cell type and time point are not known.

The chain links TRBV3-1 to TRBJ2-4; the D gene is possibly TRBD2 (5 bases). The CDR3 has 12 amino acids. Germline CDR1 LGHDT, CDR2 YNNKEL (reference sequence). The V and J ends lost 1 base and 15 bases respectively, with 13 bases between them. The DNA for the CDR3 is TGTGCCAGCAGCCAAGGAGAGGGTCCTATGTACTTC. Translated: CASSQGEGPMYF.

This chain uses TRBV5-6 with TRBJ1-6; TRBD1 matches at 7 bases. With V trimmed by 4 bases and J by 13 bases, 8 bases remained unmatched. This CDR3 contains 13 residues. CDR1 is SGHDT and CDR2 is YYEEEE in the germline V gene. CDR3 bases: TGTGCCAGCAGCCCCGGGACAGAGGTTCCCCTCCACTTT. This encodes CASSPGTEVPLHF. Together with reference TRBV5-6 and TRBJ1-6, the CDR3 gives the full variable domain: DAGVTQSPTHLIKTRGQQVTLRCSPKSGHDTVSWYQQALGQGPQFIFQYYEEEERQRGNFPDRFSGHQFPNYSSELNVNALLLGDSALYLCASSPGTEVPLHFGNGTRLTVT.

The chain combines TRBV24-1 with TRBJ1-1; 7 bases are shared with TRBD1. After removal of 5 bases from V and 4 bases from J, the junction contained 6 bases not matched to a gene. Germline V gene data show CDR1 as KGHDR and CDR2 as SFDVKD. There are 14 residues in the CDR3. The CDR3 nucleotides read TGTGCCACCAGTGCGGGGACAGCGAGCACTGAAGCTTTCTTT. Amino acid sequence: CATSAGTASTEAFF.

The chain carries TRBV5-6 and TRBJ2-5, with 9 nucleotides matching TRBD2. J gave up 1 base and V 4 bases, and 20 bases lay outside the gene matches. The germline gives CDR1 SGHDT, CDR2 YYEEEE. The CDR3 sequence is 20 residues long. The CDR3 DNA follows: TGTGCCAGCAGCCAGCCGGGACGGAGAAGCGGGGGGCCCATCCAAGAGACCCAGTACTTC. This gives the protein CASSQPGRRSGGPIQETQYF.

This clonotype appeared a single time. The CDR3 coding sequence is TGTGCTAGTGGTTTCAGCCTCGGAGACTTAGCTAACTATGGCTACACCTTC. Translating gives CASGFSLGDLANYGYTF. The chain has TRBV12-5 and TRBJ1-2; D remains unclear. CDR3 length equals 17 residues. V lost 3 bases and J 0 bases, leaving 17 bases between the germline ends. The germline CDR1 and CDR2 sequences are LGHNT and FRNRAP.

This clonotype is a singleton in its sample. The chain carries TRBV7-2 and TRBJ2-5; D may be TRBD2 (5 bases). Between the trimmed V and J ends, which lost 3 bases and 7 bases, there was a span of 18 bases. The CDR3 has 15 amino acids. Germline values: CDR1 SGHTA, CDR2 FQGNSA. CDR3: CASSLYATGGWTQYF. CDR3 in DNA: TGTGCCAGCAGCTTGTATGCGACTGGCGGGTGGACCCAGTACTTC.

CDR3 sequence (DNA): TGTGCCAACGCCGGGACAGGGGGGCAGAACACTGAAGCTTTCTTT. Protein: CANAGTGGQNTEAFF. This rearrangement joins TRBV6-4 to TRBJ1-1; 11 nucleotides line up with TRBD1. Looked up from germline, CDR1 is MRHNA and CDR2 is SNTAGT. CDR3 size: 15 residues. With 10 bases clipped from V and 1 base from J, the junction kept 8 bases outside the gene matches.

This clonotype was observed a handful of times. V is TRBV28 and J is TRBJ2-5; TRBD1 is a possible D gene (6 bases). The V gene's germline CDR1 is MDHEN and CDR2 SYDVKM. The CDR3 is 15 amino acids. The V gene lost 5 bases and the J gene lost 1 base, with 14 bases spanning the gap. The CDR3 region is CASSPPDSVQETQYF. CDR3 DNA: TGTGCCAGCAGTCCTCCGGACAGCGTCCAAGAGACCCAGTACTTC. The entire variable domain, with the rest obtained from reference TRBV28 and TRBJ2-5, is as follows: DVKVTQSSRYLVKRTGEKVFLECVQDMDHENMFWYRQDPGLGLRLIYFSYDVKMKEKGDIPEGYSVSREKKERFSLILESASTNQTSMYLCASSPPDSVQETQYFGPGTRLLVL.

The genes are TRBV10-2 and TRBJ2-7; a weak D match, TRBD1 (6 bases). With 8 bases removed from V and 3 bases from J, the gap between germline ends came to 14 bases. Germline V gene data show CDR1 as WSHSY and CDR2 as SAAADI. CDR3 length: 13 amino acids. DNA for the CDR3: TGCGCCAGCTTACGGGACACCGGCTACGAGCAGTACTTC. Protein: CASLRDTGYEQYF.

This clonotype occurred a few times. The chain couples TRBV5-1 to TRBJ1-2, with 7 bases fitting TRBD1. V shed 4 bases and J 4 bases; nucleotides not matched to a gene: 7. The CDR3 has 14 residues. The germline gives CDR1 SGHRS, CDR2 YFSETQ. CDR3 sequence reads: CASSPDREVYGYTF. The CDR3, as DNA: TGCGCCAGCAGCCCCGACAGGGAGGTCTATGGCTACACCTTC.

This clonotype was seen a handful of times. The gene calls are TRBV12-3 or TRBV12-4 and TRBJ2-5; D unresolved. The CDR3 sequence is 16 residues long. Trimming removed 5 bases at V and 3 bases at J, with 19 bases between. The CDR3 loop reads CASSPHPDGTEETQYF. The CDR3, as DNA: TGTGCCAGCAGTCCTCACCCGGACGGTACGGAAGAGACCCAGTACTTC.

This clonotype appeared many times. The gene calls are TRBV7-9 and TRBJ2-2; D might be TRBD1 or TRBD2, each matching 5 bases. The CDR3 consists of 16 residues. The V gene's germline CDR1 is SEHNR and CDR2 FQNEAQ (reference sequence). Deletions cut 6 bases from V and 3 bases from J, with 17 bases between. The CDR3 sequence is CASRAPRRGDTGELFF. In nucleotides, the CDR3 is TGTGCCAGCAGGGCTCCGAGGAGAGGGGACACCGGGGAGCTGTTTTTT.

Ten or more counts support this clonotype. This rearrangement joins TRBV28 to TRBJ2-3; D not certain. Deletions cut 7 bases from V and 4 bases from J, with 6 bases between. In germline, CDR1 is MDHEN, CDR2 SYDVKM. There are 11 residues in the CDR3. The CDR3 sequence is CASTRSDTQYF. CDR3 bases: TGTGCCAGCACGCGTTCAGATACGCAGTATTTT.

The CDR3 loop reads CASSLDGNIQYF. The DNA of the CDR3 is TGTGCCAGCAGCTTAGACGGAAACATTCAGTACTTC. The chain combines TRBV7-2 with TRBJ2-4; D not resolved. V lost 1 base and J 6 bases, leaving 4 bases between the germline ends. CDR1 and CDR2 (germline): SGHTA, FQGNSA. The CDR3 spans 12 residues.